This T cell receptor (beta chain) was profiled in a study of T cells in women clearing cervical HPV infection. Study outcomes and limitations: Richness differences could reflect unmeasured T-cell content per sample.

Measured with immunoSEQ multiplex PCR; TCRdb has only the in-frame clones, and not every one. In all, the sample yields 35,000 to 45,000 clones. The CDR3 covers 14 residues. The germline V gene has CDR1 LGHNA and CDR2 YNFKEQ. Remarks on this clone: Its antigen remains unknown. The junction departs from germline at one end; a sequencing error may be responsible. The read ends 3 residues shy of where the CDR3 ends; the end is completed using the germline J gene.

Material for sequencing was blood buffy coat. The chain couples TRBV4-2 to TRBJ1-4; possibly TRBD1 for D (6 bases). The clonotype was recovered from a woman between 18 and 69 years old with a cervical HPV16 infection that either progressed to CIN3+ or cleared (not recorded which). CDR3 loop: CASSQVGEGEKLFF. The CDR3 DNA, read in part, is TGCGCCAGCAGCCAAGTGGGGGAGGGGGAGAAA.